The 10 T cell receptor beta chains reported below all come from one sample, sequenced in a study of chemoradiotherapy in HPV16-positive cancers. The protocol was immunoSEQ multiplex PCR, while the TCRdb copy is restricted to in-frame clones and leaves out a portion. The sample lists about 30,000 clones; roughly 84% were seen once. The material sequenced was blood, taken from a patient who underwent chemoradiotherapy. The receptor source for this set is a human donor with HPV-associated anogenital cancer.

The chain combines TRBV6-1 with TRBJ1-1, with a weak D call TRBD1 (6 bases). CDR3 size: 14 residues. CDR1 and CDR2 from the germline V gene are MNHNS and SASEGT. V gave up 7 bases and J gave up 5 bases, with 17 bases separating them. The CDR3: CASTPTGGRTEAFF. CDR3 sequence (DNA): TGTGCCAGCACGCCAACGGGGGGCCGAACTGAAGCTTTCTTT.

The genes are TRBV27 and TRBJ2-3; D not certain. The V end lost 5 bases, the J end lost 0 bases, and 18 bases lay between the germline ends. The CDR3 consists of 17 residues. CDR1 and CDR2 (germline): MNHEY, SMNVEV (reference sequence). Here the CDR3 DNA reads TGTGCCAGCAGTCCCTTTTCGGTACTATCTAGCACAGATACGCAGTATTTT. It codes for CASSPFSVLSSTDTQYF.

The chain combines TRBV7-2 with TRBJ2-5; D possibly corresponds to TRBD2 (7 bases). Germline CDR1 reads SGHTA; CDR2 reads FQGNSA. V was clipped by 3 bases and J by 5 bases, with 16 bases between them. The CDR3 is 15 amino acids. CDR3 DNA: TGTGCCAGCAGCTTCTCGGCGGGGGCCGGGGAGACCCAGTACTTC. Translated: CASSFSAGAGETQYF.

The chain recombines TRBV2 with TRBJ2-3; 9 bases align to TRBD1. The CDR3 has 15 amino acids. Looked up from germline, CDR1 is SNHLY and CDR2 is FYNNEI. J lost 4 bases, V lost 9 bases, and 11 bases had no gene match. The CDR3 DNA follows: TGTGCCAGTAGAGAGAGAACAGGGGGCGCAGATACGCAGTATTTT. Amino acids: CASRERTGGADTQYF.

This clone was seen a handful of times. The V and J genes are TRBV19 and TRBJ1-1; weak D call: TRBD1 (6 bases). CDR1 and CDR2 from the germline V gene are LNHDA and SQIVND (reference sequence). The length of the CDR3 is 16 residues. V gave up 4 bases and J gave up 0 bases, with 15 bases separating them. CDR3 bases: TGTGCCAGTAGTAATACAGGGTTTCCCATGAACACTGAAGCTTTCTTT. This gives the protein CASSNTGFPMNTEAFF.

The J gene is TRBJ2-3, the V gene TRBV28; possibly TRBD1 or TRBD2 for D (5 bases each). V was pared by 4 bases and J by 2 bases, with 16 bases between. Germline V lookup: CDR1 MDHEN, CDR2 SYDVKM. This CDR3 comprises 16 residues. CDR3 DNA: TGTGCCAGCAGTTCCCCGGGACGTCATTCCACAGATACGCAGTATTTT. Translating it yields CASSSPGRHSTDTQYF.

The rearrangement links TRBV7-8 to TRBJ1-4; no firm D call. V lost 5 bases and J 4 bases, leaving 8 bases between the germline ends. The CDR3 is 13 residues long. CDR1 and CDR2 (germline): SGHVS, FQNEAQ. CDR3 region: CASSLQSNEKLFF. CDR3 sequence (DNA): TGTGCCAGCAGCCTACAGAGTAATGAAAAACTGTTTTTT.

The CDR3 protein is CASSPRKGGTDTQYF. DNA of the CDR3: TGTGCCAGCTCACCACGAAAGGGCGGGACAGATACGCAGTATTTT. This chain links TRBV18 with TRBJ2-3; TRBD2 might be the D (5 bases). The CDR3 has 15 amino acids. Germline CDR1 KGHSH, CDR2 LQKENI. Trimming stripped 1 base from V and 3 bases from J, with 11 bases between.

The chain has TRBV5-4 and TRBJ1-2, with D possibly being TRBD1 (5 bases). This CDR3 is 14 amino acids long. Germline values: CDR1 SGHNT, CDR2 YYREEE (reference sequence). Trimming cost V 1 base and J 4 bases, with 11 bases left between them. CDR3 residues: CASSLYQGSYGYTF. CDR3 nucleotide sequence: TGTGCCAGCAGCTTGTATCAGGGAAGCTATGGCTACACCTTC.

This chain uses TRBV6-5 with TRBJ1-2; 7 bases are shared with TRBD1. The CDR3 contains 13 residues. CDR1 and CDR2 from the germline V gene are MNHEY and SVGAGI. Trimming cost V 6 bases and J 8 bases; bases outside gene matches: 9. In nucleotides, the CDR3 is TGTGCCAGCAGCTTCGACAGGGTAGGAGGCTACACCTTC. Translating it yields CASSFDRVGGYTF.